These 10 T cell receptor beta chains came from one sample sequenced in a study of blood T cell repertoires in COVID-19. Some clones are missing from TCRdb's copy, which holds only in-frame ones; the method was immunoSEQ multiplex PCR. Seen here are under 300,000 clones, 86% observed once, and the top ten hold 6.2%. Sequencing was done on a sample of peripheral blood. Every receptor here comes from a man between 60 and 70 years old with acute or convalescent COVID-19.

The chain is built from TRBV11-2 and TRBJ2-1; 14 bases map to TRBD2. Per germline, CDR1 SGHAT and CDR2 FQNNGV. Losses at the gene ends were 5 bases for V and 4 bases for J; bases not matched to a gene: 4. The CDR3 runs to 16 residues. This CDR3 is CASSRLAGGVYNEQFF. The CDR3, as DNA: TGTGCCAGCAGCCGACTAGCGGGGGGGGTATACAATGAGCAGTTCTTC.

Concerning this clone: Other DNA sequences of this sample code for an identical CDR3. The chain carries TRBV10-3 and TRBJ2-7, with 8 bases fitting TRBD2. CDR3 size: 12 residues. V shed 8 bases and J 1 base; nucleotides not matched to a gene: 1. Germline V gives CDR1 ENHRY, CDR2 SYGVKD. CDR3: CAIGTSSYEQYF. DNA for the CDR3: TGTGCCATCGGGACTAGTTCCTACGAGCAGTACTTC.

The J gene is TRBJ2-7, the V gene TRBV12-3 or TRBV12-4; D is ambiguous. The CDR3 runs to 12 residues. The V end lost 6 bases, the J end lost 0 bases, and 6 bases lay between the germline ends. This CDR3 reads CASSKSSYEQYF. The DNA of the CDR3 is TGTGCCAGCAGCAAGAGCTCCTACGAGCAGTACTTC.

CDR3 loop: CSVVSARGQPQHF. CDR3 bases: TGCAGCGTTGTGTCCGCCCGCGGTCAGCCCCAGCATTTT. V is TRBV29-1 and J is TRBJ1-5; D is unclear. The CDR3 is 13 amino acids. Germline V gene sequence: CDR1 SQVTM, CDR2 ANQGSEA. V was clipped by 4 bases and J by 6 bases, with 13 bases between them.

V and J are TRBV2 and TRBJ1-5; 7 bases agree with TRBD1. After removal of 8 bases from V and 7 bases from J, the junction contained 8 bases not matched to a gene. This CDR3 contains 13 residues. Per germline, CDR1 SNHLY and CDR2 FYNNEI. CDR3 nucleotide sequence: TGTGCCAGCGATCAAGGGGGCGGGCAGCCCCAGCATTTT. Translation gives CASDQGGGQPQHF.

The rearrangement links TRBV5-1 to TRBJ2-5, with TRBD2 matching 10 bases. The CDR3 covers 15 residues. Germline CDR1 SGHRS, CDR2 YFSETQ. J was trimmed by 5 bases and V by 6 bases; bases with no gene match: 10. The CDR3 DNA reads as TGCGCCAGCAAGCCTCTAGCGGGAGCCGGTGAGACCCAGTACTTC. Its protein is CASKPLAGAGETQYF.

J is TRBJ2-1 and V is TRBV12-5; 8 nucleotides align to TRBD2. Germline loops: CDR1 LGHNT, CDR2 FRNRAP. The CDR3 loop spans 14 amino acids. V gave up 4 bases and J gave up 4 bases; unmatched junction bases: 3. This chain's CDR3 is CASGSSGGYNEQFF. In DNA, the CDR3 is TGTGCTAGTGGTTCCAGCGGGGGTTACAATGAGCAGTTCTTC.

This chain joins TRBV11-2 and TRBJ2-3, with D perhaps matching TRBD1 (6 bases). The CDR3 is 15 residues long. V dropped 1 base and J dropped 4 bases, with 12 bases sitting between them. Per germline, CDR1 SGHAT and CDR2 FQNNGV. In nucleotides, the CDR3 is TGTGCCAGCAGCTTAGGGGCAGGGGAATCAGATACGCAGTATTTT. Residues: CASSLGAGESDTQYF.

The V call is TRBV28, the J call TRBJ2-3; 8 bases fit TRBD1. The CDR3 spans 23 residues. CDR1 and CDR2 from the germline V gene are MDHEN and SYDVKM. With V trimmed by 6 bases and J by 2 bases, 31 bases remained unmatched. CDR3 sequence reads: CASRQTGTGIFDPHSFHTDTQYF. The CDR3 DNA follows: TGTGCCAGCAGACAAACCGGGACAGGCATATTTGATCCACACTCTTTCCACACAGATACGCAGTATTTT.

The J gene is TRBJ1-4, the V gene TRBV9, with 8 bases fitting TRBD1. Germline CDR1 and CDR2: SGDLS and YYNGEE. V gave up 4 bases and J gave up 5 bases; unmatched junction bases: 7. The CDR3 is made up of 15 amino acids. The CDR3 spells CASSFQDRENEKLFF. CDR3 nucleotide sequence: TGTGCCAGCAGCTTCCAGGACAGGGAAAATGAAAAACTGTTTTTT.